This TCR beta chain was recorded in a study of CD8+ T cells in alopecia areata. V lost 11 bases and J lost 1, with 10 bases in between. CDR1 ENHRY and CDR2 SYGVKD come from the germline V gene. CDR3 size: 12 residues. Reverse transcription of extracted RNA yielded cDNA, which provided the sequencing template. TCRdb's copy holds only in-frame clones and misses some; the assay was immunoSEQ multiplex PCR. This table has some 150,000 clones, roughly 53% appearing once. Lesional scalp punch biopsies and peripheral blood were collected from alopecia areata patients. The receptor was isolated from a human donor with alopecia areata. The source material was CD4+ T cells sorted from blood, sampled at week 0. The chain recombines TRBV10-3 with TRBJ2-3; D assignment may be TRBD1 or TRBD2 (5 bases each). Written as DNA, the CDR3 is TGTGCCGTCCAGGGACGCACAGATACGCAGTATTTT. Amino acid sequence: CAVQGRTDTQYF.